The 26 T cell receptor beta chains below come from one sample, sequenced in a study of T cells in Graves' hyperthyroidism and ophthalmopathy. Amplified TCR beta CDR3 regions came from RNA transcripts. The HTBI primer set drove a first-round RT-PCR of the TCR CDR3. Using its own MiXCR run on the multiplex PCR reads, TCRdb lists one record per CDR3 protein. Of about 380,000 distinct CDR3 sequences listed, under 20% are singletons. What was sequenced was blood. These receptors all stem from a man between 18 and 35 years old with Graves' ophthalmopathy.

This clonotype has more than one count but fewer than ten. This rearrangement joins TRBV6-6 to TRBJ1-5; D not certain. The CDR3 has 14 amino acids. CDR1 is MNHNY, CDR2 SVGAGI, per germline (reference sequence). The V end was cut by 0 bases, the J end by 3 bases, with 6 bases between. CDR3 sequence reads: CASSYSGPNQPQHF. DNA of the CDR3: TGTGCCAGCAGTTACTCCGGGCCCAATCAGCCCCAGCATTTT.

This clonotype occurred many times. The chain has TRBV3-1 and TRBJ2-3, with D tentatively TRBD1 or TRBD2 (6 bases each). Looked up from germline, CDR1 is LGHDT and CDR2 is YNNKEL (reference sequence). The CDR3 contains 16 residues. V was clipped by 4 bases and J by 4 bases, with 18 bases between them. CDR3 in amino acids: CASSPEGGVVADTQYF. Here the CDR3 DNA reads TGTGCCAGCAGCCCCGAGGGGGGCGTAGTTGCAGATACGCAGTATTTT.

The table lists this clonotype with a few counts. The chain employs TRBV2 and TRBJ1-1; TRBD1 aligns across 9 bases. The V segment lost 10 bases and the J segment 2 bases; nucleotides outside the gene matches: 5. Germline assignment: CDR1 SNHLY and CDR2 FYNNEI. The CDR3 spans 13 residues. The CDR3 loop reads CATKGQGNTEAFF. The CDR3 nucleotides read TGTGCCACCAAGGGACAGGGAAACACTGAAGCTTTCTTT.

The chain links TRBV4-2 to TRBJ2-5, with unresolved D. V lost 1 base, J lost 5 bases, and 14 bases lay in between. Looked up from germline, CDR1 is LGHNA and CDR2 is YNFKEQ. The CDR3 totals 15 residues. CDR3 in amino acids: CASSQGSQRGETQYF. The CDR3 region has the DNA TGTGCCAGCAGCCAAGGGTCCCAGCGAGGCGAGACCCAGTACTTC.

The sample holds many counts of this clonotype. V gene TRBV18 combines with J gene TRBJ1-3, with D maybe TRBD1 (5 bases). The germline V and J ends were trimmed by 2 bases and 2 bases, with 10 bases remaining between them. CDR3 size: 15 residues. Per the germline V gene, CDR1 is KGHSH and CDR2 is LQKENI. The CDR3 DNA follows: TGTGCCAGCTCACCAGACAGAGAACCTGGAAACACCATATATTTT. Translation: CASSPDREPGNTIYF.

This clonotype was detected many times. The chain uses TRBV18 and TRBJ2-7; no firm D call. The ends were cut back, 3 bases at V and 6 bases at J, with 15 bases in the middle. The germline gives CDR1 KGHSH, CDR2 LQKENI. The CDR3 has 14 amino acids. The CDR3 DNA sequence: TGTGCCAGCTCACCCCATCCAAGCCGTGTCGAGCAGTACTTC. This sequence encodes CASSPHPSRVEQYF.

The chain uses TRBV12-3 or TRBV12-4 and TRBJ2-1, with D tentatively TRBD1 (6 bases). V was trimmed by 4 bases and J by 6 bases, leaving 10 bases between them. The CDR3 sequence is 13 residues long. The CDR3 region is CASSSLGGNEQFF. The CDR3 DNA sequence: TGTGCCAGCAGTTCTCTAGGGGGCAATGAGCAGTTCTTC.

This clonotype was observed many times. The CDR3 spells CASSLDSGRSNQPQHF. For the CDR3, the DNA is TGCGCCAGCAGCTTGGACTCAGGACGGAGCAATCAGCCCCAGCATTTT. The chain joins TRBV5-1 to TRBJ1-5; D call uncertain. The CDR3 covers 16 residues. The germline V gene encodes CDR1 SGHRS and CDR2 YFSETQ. Trimming cost V 0 bases and J 1 base, with 11 bases left between them.

At least ten counts were recorded for this clonotype. The junction differs from germline at one of its ends, possibly a read error. The chain uses TRBV18 and TRBJ1-1; tentative D call: TRBD1 (6 bases). The CDR3 consists of 14 residues. Germline V lookup: CDR1 KGHSH, CDR2 LQKENI. CDR3 coding DNA: TGTGCCAGCTCACCGGGGGCCCCGAACGCTGAAGCTTTCTTT. Translating it yields CASSPGAPNAEAFF.

This clonotype appeared many times. This chain connects TRBV18 to TRBJ2-7, with 7 bases fitting TRBD1. CDR1 KGHSH and CDR2 LQKENI come from the germline V gene. J lost 7 bases, V lost 6 bases, and 12 bases had no gene match. The CDR3 contains 14 residues. The DNA for the CDR3 is TGTGCCAGCTCTCCTCGGGACAGTCCTCTAGAGCAGTACTTC. It encodes CASSPRDSPLEQYF.

The table lists this clonotype with many counts. The chain carries TRBV7-9 and TRBJ2-7, with TRBD1 identical over 7 bases. The junction had 2 bases not matched to a gene; V was cut back by 3 bases and J by 0 bases. The CDR3 is 14 amino acids. Germline CDR1 SEHNR, CDR2 FQNEAQ (reference sequence). CDR3 amino acids: CASSFGDSSYEQYF. The CDR3, as DNA: TGTGCCAGCAGCTTTGGGGACAGCTCCTACGAGCAGTACTTC.

This clonotype showed up just a few times. V usage is TRBV9 and J usage is TRBJ2-1; D remains unclear. This CDR3 comprises 13 residues. Between the trimmed V and J ends, which lost 3 bases and 7 bases, there was a span of 11 bases. Germline loops: CDR1 SGDLS, CDR2 YYNGEE. The CDR3 nucleotides are TGTGCCAGCAGCGAGGGATCTTGGAATGAGCAGTTCTTC. The encoded protein is CASSEGSWNEQFF.

This clonotype was detected many times. This rearrangement joins TRBV28 to TRBJ2-1; tentatively, D is TRBD1 or TRBD2 (5 bases each). With 5 bases removed from V and 4 bases from J, the gap between germline ends came to 15 bases. This CDR3 region has 15 residues. Germline-derived CDR1 and CDR2 are MDHEN and SYDVKM. Written as DNA, the CDR3 is TGTGCCAGCAGTGGGGACCTTACTGTTTACAATGAGCAGTTCTTC. Its protein product is CASSGDLTVYNEQFF.

This clonotype has at least ten counts. The chain carries TRBV20-1 and TRBJ1-2; perhaps TRBD1 as D (6 bases). V was trimmed by 1 base and J by 3 bases, leaving 6 bases between them. This CDR3 region has 12 residues. The germline V gene encodes CDR1 DFQATT and CDR2 SNEGSKA (reference sequence). For the CDR3, the DNA is TGCAGTGCTAGAGGGACAGACTATGGCTACACCTTC. As protein: CSARGTDYGYTF.

This clonotype was seen many times. The chain is built from TRBV7-2 and TRBJ2-7; 7 nucleotides agree with TRBD1. Trimming at V came to 5 bases and at J to 7 bases, leaving 8 bases not matched to a gene. From germline, CDR1 is SGHTA and CDR2 FQGNSA. This CDR3 region has 13 residues. The CDR3 loop is CASSDRQGPEQYF. Written as DNA, the CDR3 is TGTGCCAGCAGCGACCGACAGGGCCCTGAGCAGTACTTC.

This clonotype has just a few counts. This chain joins TRBV7-3 and TRBJ1-2; D is perhaps TRBD1 (5 bases). This CDR3 is built from 13 residues. V was cut by 4 bases and J by 6 bases, with 12 bases left in between. Germline V gives CDR1 SGHTA, CDR2 FQGTGA. CDR3 sequence: CASSYRGRHGYTF. For the CDR3, the DNA is TGTGCCAGCAGCTACCGGGGGAGGCATGGCTACACCTTC. The full variable domain, with the rest looked up from reference TRBV7-3 and TRBJ1-2, is GAGVSQTPSNKVTEKGKYVELRCDPISGHTALYWYRQSLGQGPEFLIYFQGTGAADDSGLPNDRFFAVRPEGSVSTLKIQRTERGDSAVYLCASSYRGRHGYTFGSGTRLTVV.

There are many counts of this clonotype. The chain uses TRBV20-1 and TRBJ2-7; maybe TRBD2 (6 bases). V was cut by 5 bases and J by 5 bases, with 13 bases left in between. From germline, CDR1 is DFQATT and CDR2 SNEGSKA (reference sequence). The CDR3 sequence is 12 residues long. The CDR3 DNA reads TGCAGTGCTCCTCGGAGGGGCCACGAGCAGTACTTC. Amino acid sequence: CSAPRRGHEQYF.

This clonotype was seen a few times. V gene TRBV6-5 combines with J gene TRBJ1-5; no firm D call. V lost 3 bases, J lost 4 bases, and 16 bases lay in between. Germline V gives CDR1 MNHEY, CDR2 SVGAGI. CDR3 length equals 16 residues. The CDR3: CASSYTRRVGNQPQHF. Here the CDR3 DNA reads TGTGCCAGCAGTTATACCCGGAGGGTGGGAAATCAGCCCCAGCATTTT.

This clonotype was counted between two and nine times. The chain recombines TRBV27 with TRBJ2-1; maybe TRBD1 (5 bases). Deletions cut 6 bases from V and 6 bases from J, with 9 bases between. The CDR3 covers 12 residues. CDR1 is MNHEY and CDR2 is SMNVEV in the germline V gene (reference sequence). The CDR3: CASSLTANEQFF. The CDR3 DNA follows: TGTGCCAGCAGCCTGACAGCCAATGAGCAGTTCTTC.

The V call is TRBV11-2, the J call TRBJ1-4, with D tentatively TRBD1 (5 bases). The V end lost 6 bases, the J end lost 7 bases, and 15 bases lay between the germline ends. The germline gives CDR1 SGHAT, CDR2 FQNNGV. CDR3 size: 14 residues. The DNA for the CDR3 is TGTGCCAGCAGTCGACCGGGGGTTCTTGAAAAACTGTTTTTT. Translating it yields CASSRPGVLEKLFF.

CDR3 region: CATSEPDSEQYF. The CDR3 DNA is TGTGCCACCAGTGAACCCGACAGCGAGCAGTACTTC. V gene TRBV24-1 combines with J gene TRBJ2-7; tentatively, D is TRBD1 (5 bases). The CDR3 sequence is 12 residues long. Per the germline V gene, CDR1 is KGHDR and CDR2 is SFDVKD. V was trimmed by 4 bases and J by 6 bases, leaving 9 bases between them.

The chain employs TRBV5-5 and TRBJ2-5; D is uncertain. V lost 5 bases to trimming and J lost 4 bases, with 12 bases between them. From germline, CDR1 is SGHKS and CDR2 YYEKEE (reference sequence). The CDR3 is made up of 13 amino acids. For the CDR3, the DNA is TGTGCCAGCAGACCTTACGTTTCAGAGACCCAGTACTTC. Translating gives CASRPYVSETQYF.

This clonotype appeared a few times. V is TRBV7-8 and J is TRBJ2-1; 14 bases align to TRBD2. CDR1 is SGHVS and CDR2 is FQNEAQ in the germline V gene. The CDR3 runs 16 residues. V lost 5 bases, J lost 9 bases, and 9 bases stayed unmatched. The CDR3 sequence: CASSVRTSGGRGEQFF. CDR3 nucleotides: TGTGCCAGCAGCGTCCGGACTAGCGGGGGGCGGGGTGAGCAGTTCTTC.

With respect to this clonotype: A read error may explain this, as a much larger clone is one base away. The CDR3 protein is CASSTMSQQYF. For the CDR3, the DNA is TGTGCCAGCAGTACCATGTCCCAGCAGTACTTC. This sequence joins TRBV2 and TRBJ2-7; D gene ambiguous. Germline V lookup: CDR1 SNHLY, CDR2 FYNNEI. The CDR3 has 11 residues. The germline V and J ends were trimmed by 5 bases and 8 bases, with 10 bases remaining between them. Complete variable domain (other parts from reference TRBV2 and TRBJ2-7): EPEVTQTPSHQVTQMGQEVILRCVPISNHLYFYWYRQILGQKVEFLVSFYNNEISEKSEIFDDQFSVERPDGSNFTLKIRSTKLEDSAMYFCASSTMSQQYFGPGTRLTVT.

In DNA, the CDR3 is TGTGCCAGCCTCGGCGCTGGGGCCAACGTCCTGACTTTC. Its translation is CASLGAGANVLTF. J is TRBJ2-6 and V is TRBV12-3 or TRBV12-4; no reliable D call. Trimming removed 8 bases at V and 2 bases at J, with 7 bases between. This CDR3 has 13 amino acids.

This clonotype showed up many times. The chain recombines TRBV7-9 with TRBJ1-1; possibly TRBD1 for D (5 bases). Germline CDR1 and CDR2: SEHNR and FQNEAQ (reference sequence). The V end lost 1 base, the J end lost 3 bases, and 12 bases lay between the germline ends. The CDR3 loop spans 15 amino acids. CDR3 in amino acids: CASSLVDRGDTEAFF. Written as DNA, the CDR3 is TGTGCCAGCAGCTTAGTAGATCGGGGGGACACTGAAGCTTTCTTT.